The TCR beta chain described here comes from a study of blood T cells in healthy people across ages. A second roughly 7 to 11 cycle PCR used barcoded and J-beta primers. TCRdb ran MiXCR on the 5' RACE reads and lists one entry per CDR3 protein. The sample gives hundreds of thousands of distinct CDR3 sequences, under 65% of which show up once; around 37% is in the top ten. Findings and caveats of the study: Donor CMV status was unknown, possibly confounding expanded clonotype changes. Comparison with aged donors showed that long-lived donors had more naive CD4+ cells and higher diversity.

Germline V lookup: CDR1 MGHRA, CDR2 YSYEKL. CDR3 length equals 18 residues. Trimming cost V 0 bases and J 2 bases, with 19 bases left between them. Donors were healthy Caucasian individuals from Russia aged roughly 6 to 90. This clonotype showed up just a few times. The target antigen is unknown. Specimen: blood. This TCR came from a man aged 60 to 69 in good health. The chain joins TRBV4-1 to TRBJ1-2, with TRBD1 as a possible D gene (5 bases). The CDR3 DNA is TGCGCCAGCAGCCAAGATCAGGGTCGTGGCAGCGGAAACTATGGCTACACCTTC. Translation: CASSQDQGRGSGNYGYTF.